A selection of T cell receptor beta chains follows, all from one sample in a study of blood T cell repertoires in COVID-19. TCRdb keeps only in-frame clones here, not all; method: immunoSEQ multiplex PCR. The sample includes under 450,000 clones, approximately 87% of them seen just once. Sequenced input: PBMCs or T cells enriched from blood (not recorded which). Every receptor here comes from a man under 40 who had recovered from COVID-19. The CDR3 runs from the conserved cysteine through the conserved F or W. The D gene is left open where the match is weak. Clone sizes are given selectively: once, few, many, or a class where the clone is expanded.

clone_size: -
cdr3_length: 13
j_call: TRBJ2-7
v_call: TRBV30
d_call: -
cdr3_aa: CAWTHIRGNEQYF
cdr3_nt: TGTGCCTGGACCCACATTAGGGGAAACGAGCAGTACTTC

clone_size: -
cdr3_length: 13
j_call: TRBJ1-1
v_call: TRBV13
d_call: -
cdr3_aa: CASSHTTGGWAFF
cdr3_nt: TGTGCCAGCAGCCACACCACGGGTGGGTGGGCTTTCTTT

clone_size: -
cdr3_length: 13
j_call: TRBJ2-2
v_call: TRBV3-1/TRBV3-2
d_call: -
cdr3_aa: CASSQVYTGELFF
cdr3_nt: TGTGCCAGCAGCCAAGTATACACCGGGGAGCTGTTTTTT

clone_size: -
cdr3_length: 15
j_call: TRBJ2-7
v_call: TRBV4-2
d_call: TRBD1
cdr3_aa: CASSLRTGSSYEQYF
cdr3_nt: TGTGCCAGCAGCCTTCGGACAGGGAGCTCCTACGAGCAGTACTTC

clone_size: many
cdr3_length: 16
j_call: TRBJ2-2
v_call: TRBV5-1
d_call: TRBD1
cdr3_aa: CASSLDRGANTGELFF
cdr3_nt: TGCGCCAGCAGCTTGGACAGGGGGGCGAACACCGGGGAGCTGTTTTTT

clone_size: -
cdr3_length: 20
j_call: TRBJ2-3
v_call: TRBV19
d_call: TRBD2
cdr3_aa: CASSIVGLAGGNSVADTQYF
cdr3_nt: TGTGCCAGTAGTATAGTGGGACTAGCGGGGGGGAATAGTGTAGCAGATACGCAGTATTTT

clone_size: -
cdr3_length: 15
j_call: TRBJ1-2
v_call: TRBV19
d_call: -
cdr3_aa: CASSISWQGIGGYTF
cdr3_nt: TGTGCCAGTAGTATTTCTTGGCAGGGGATTGGTGGCTACACCTTC

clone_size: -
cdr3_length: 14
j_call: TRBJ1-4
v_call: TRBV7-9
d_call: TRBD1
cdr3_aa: CASSSTGTNEKLFF
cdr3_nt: TGTGCCAGCAGCTCGACAGGGACTAATGAAAAACTGTTTTTT

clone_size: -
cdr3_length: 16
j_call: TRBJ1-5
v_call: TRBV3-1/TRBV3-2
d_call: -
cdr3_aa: CASSSKQEGVNQPQHF
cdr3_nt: TGTGCCAGCAGCTCCAAGCAGGAGGGAGTCAATCAGCCCCAGCATTTT

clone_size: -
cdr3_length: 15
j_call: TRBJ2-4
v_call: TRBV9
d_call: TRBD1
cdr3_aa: CASSVSGTGGSIQYF
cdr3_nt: TGTGCCAGCAGCGTTAGCGGGACAGGGGGCAGCATTCAGTACTTC

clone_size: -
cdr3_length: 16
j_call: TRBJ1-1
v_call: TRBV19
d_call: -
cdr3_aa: CASSPLDRSPGVEAFF
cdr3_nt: TGTGCCAGTAGTCCCCTCGACAGGTCCCCTGGGGTTGAAGCTTTCTTT

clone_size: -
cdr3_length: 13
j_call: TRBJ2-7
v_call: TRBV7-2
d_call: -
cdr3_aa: CASSFPLAREQYF
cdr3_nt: TGTGCCAGCAGCTTCCCTCTAGCGCGCGAGCAGTACTTC

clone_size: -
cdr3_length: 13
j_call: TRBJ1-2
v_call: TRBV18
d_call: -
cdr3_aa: CASSPISGAGYTF
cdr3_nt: TGTGCCAGCTCACCTATAAGCGGGGCCGGCTACACCTTC

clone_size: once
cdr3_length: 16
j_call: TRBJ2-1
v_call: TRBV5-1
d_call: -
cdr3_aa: CASSPDSSYSYNEQFF
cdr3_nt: TGCGCCAGCAGCCCCGACAGTTCTTATTCCTACAATGAGCAGTTCTTC

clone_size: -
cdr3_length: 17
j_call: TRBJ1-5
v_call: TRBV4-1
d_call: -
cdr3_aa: CASSQEGGGTGNQPQHF
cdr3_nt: TGCGCCAGCAGCCAAGAGGGAGGGGGGACCGGCAATCAGCCCCAGCATTTT

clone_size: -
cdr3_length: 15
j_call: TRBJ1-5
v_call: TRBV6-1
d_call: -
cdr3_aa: CASSEALGEDQPQHF
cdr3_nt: TGTGCCAGCAGTGAAGCCCTCGGGGAGGATCAGCCCCAGCATTTT

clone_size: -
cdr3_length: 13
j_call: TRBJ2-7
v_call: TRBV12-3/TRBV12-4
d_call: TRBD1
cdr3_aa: CASSPDRGNEQYF
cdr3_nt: TGTGCCAGCAGTCCTGACAGGGGAAACGAGCAGTACTTC

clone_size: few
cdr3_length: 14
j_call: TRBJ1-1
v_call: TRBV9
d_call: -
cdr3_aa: CASSVGALNTEAFF
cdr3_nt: TGTGCCAGCAGCGTAGGCGCCCTGAACACTGAAGCTTTCTTT

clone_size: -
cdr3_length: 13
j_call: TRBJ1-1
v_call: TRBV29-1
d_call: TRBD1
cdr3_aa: CSVAPQGAPGAFF
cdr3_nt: TGCAGCGTTGCTCCTCAGGGGGCGCCGGGGGCTTTCTTT

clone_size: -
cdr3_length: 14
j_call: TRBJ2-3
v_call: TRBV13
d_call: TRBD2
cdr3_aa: CASSLEGLAEAQYF
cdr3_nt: TGTGCCAGCAGCTTAGAAGGACTAGCGGAGGCGCAGTATTTT

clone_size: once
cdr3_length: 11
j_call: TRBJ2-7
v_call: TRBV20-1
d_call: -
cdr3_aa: CSARDSYEQYF
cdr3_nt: TGCAGTGCTAGGGACAGCTACGAGCAGTACTTC

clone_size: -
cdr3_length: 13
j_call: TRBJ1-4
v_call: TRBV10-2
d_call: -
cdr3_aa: CASSDRGGDQLFF
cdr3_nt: TGCGCCAGCAGTGATCGAGGAGGTGATCAACTGTTTTTT

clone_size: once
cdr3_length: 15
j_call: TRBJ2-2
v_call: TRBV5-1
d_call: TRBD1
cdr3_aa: CASSLGGGNTGELFF
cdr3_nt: TGCGCCAGCAGCTTGGGAGGGGGCAACACCGGGGAGCTGTTTTTT

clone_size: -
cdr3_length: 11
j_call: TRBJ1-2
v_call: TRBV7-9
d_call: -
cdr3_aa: CASSLSGGYTF
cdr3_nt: TGTGCCAGCAGCTTATCGGGGGGCTACACCTTC

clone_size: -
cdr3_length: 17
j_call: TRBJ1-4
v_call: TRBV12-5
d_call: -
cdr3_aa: CASADEPRQVVWEKLFF
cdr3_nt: TGTGCTAGTGCTGACGAGCCCCGACAGGTCGTTTGGGAAAAACTGTTTTTT

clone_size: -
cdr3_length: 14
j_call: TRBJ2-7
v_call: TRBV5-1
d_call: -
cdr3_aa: CASSSGTNTYEQYF
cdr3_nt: TGCGCCAGCAGCTCCGGGACAAATACCTACGAGCAGTACTTC

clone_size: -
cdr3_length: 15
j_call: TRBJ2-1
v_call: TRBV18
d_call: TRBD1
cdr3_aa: CASSAPDRGGNEQFF
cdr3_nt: TGTGCCAGCTCAGCACCGGACAGGGGAGGCAATGAGCAGTTCTTC

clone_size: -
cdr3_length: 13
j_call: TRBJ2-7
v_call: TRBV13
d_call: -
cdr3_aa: CASSFRPAVEQYF
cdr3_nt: TGTGCCAGCAGCTTCAGGCCCGCCGTCGAGCAGTACTTC

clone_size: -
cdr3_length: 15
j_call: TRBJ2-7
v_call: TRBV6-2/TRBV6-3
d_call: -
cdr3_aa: CASTPDQGGGYEQYF
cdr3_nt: TGTGCCAGCACCCCCGACCAAGGAGGAGGTTACGAGCAGTACTTC

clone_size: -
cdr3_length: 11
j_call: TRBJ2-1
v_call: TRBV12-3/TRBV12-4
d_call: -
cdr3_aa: CASRIRQEQFF
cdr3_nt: TGTGCCAGCAGAATCAGACAGGAGCAGTTCTTC